What follows are 5 T cell receptor delta chains derived from one specimen sequenced in a study of γδ T cells in repeated Plasmodium falciparum infection. TCRdb redid the clone calls on the multiplex PCR reads with CATT. The table shows 93,000 or so delta-chain clones, with over 0.9% occurring only once. Vgamma9/Vdelta2+ and Vdelta2-negative gammadelta T cells were flow-sorted from PBMC for bulk sequencing. The sample comprised gamma-delta T cells from blood. The source is a pool of human donors (malaria-infected and uninfected, not separated).

A note on this clone: TCRdb's protein, taken from a much larger clone, differs from this DNA's translation at residue 6, likely owing to a read error; the protein displayed comes from the DNA. The J gene is TRDJ3, the V gene TRDV2; the match to TRDD3 covers 8 bases. Here the J gene was assigned by germline matching of the DNA, as TCRdb has none. Trimming took 0 bases from V and 1 from J; bases not matched to a gene: 7. This CDR3 region has 19 residues. The V gene's germline CDR1 is GEAIGNYY and CDR2 EKD. As DNA, the CDR3 is TGTGCCTGTGACACCGTTGGGGGATTCGGTTCCTGGGACACCCGACAGATGTTTTTC. It specifies CACDTVGGFGSWDTRQMFF.

This clone was detected only a few times. This DNA's translation and the protein TCRdb lists, from a much larger clone, do not match at residue 18, likely due to a read error; the protein shown is translated from the DNA. The chain uses TRDV1 and TRDJ1; 7 bases match TRDD2. The J gene is absent in TCRdb and was assigned here via DNA matching to germline. Germline V gene lookup returns CDR1 TSWWSYY and CDR2 QGS. The CDR3 has 23 amino acids. After removal of 0 bases from V and 3 bases from J, the junction contained 28 bases not matched to a gene. The CDR3 here is CALGELSISYQGGSITYADKLIF. The CDR3 nucleotides are TGTGCTCTTGGGGAACTTTCCATTTCCTACCAGGGGGGGTCCATCACCTACGCCGATAAACTCATCTTT.

Concerning this clone: The TCRdb record carries a much larger clone's protein, which differs from this DNA's translation at residue 3; a read error is the likely cause, and the protein listed here is the DNA translation. The V call is TRDV1, the J call TRDJ1, with 11 bases lining up with TRDD3. TCRdb carries no J gene annotation; the J gene was assigned here by matching the DNA with germline. V lost 10 bases and J lost 0; bases outside the gene matches: 25. Germline CDR1 is TSWWSYY and CDR2 is QGS. The CDR3 extends over 21 amino acids. CDR3 coding DNA: TGTGCTCCCCGCCGTCTAATCTGGGGGATACAGGGAGGCCAGTACACCGATAAACTCATCTTT. Its protein is CAPRRLIWGIQGGQYTDKLIF.

As regards this clone: Only one base separates this from a far larger clonotype, so it likely reflects a read error. J gene calling gave no result, while the V gene is TRDV1; TRDD3 is the table's D call, not checked against the DNA. The CDR3 is 19 residues long. Germline CDR1 TSWWSYY, CDR2 QGS. The CDR3: CALGPRAWGIQGECDKLIF. CDR3 DNA: TGTGCTCTTGGGCCCCGGGCCTGGGGGATACAGGGGGAGTGCGATAAGCTCATCTTT.

This clone was counted a few times. This likely traces to a read error, being one base from a far larger clone. Other DNA sequences within the sample encode an identical CDR3. The CDR3 DNA is TGTGCCTGCGACCCCCTACTACAAGGGGCTGGGGGACCCGTTAAACTCATCTTT. Protein sequence: CACDPLLQGAGGPVKLIF. The J gene is TRDJ1, the V gene TRDV2, with 8 bases matching TRDD3. The J gene was missing in TCRdb and was found by matching the end of the DNA to germline. Germline V lookup: CDR1 GEAIGNYY, CDR2 EKD. V trimming: 7 bases; J trimming: 7 bases; junction bases outside the gene matches: 25. The CDR3 has 18 residues.